The sequence of this T cell receptor (beta chain) was determined in a study of T cell repertoires in cytomegalovirus infection. As for the study in general: Evidence of both CMV infection and a matching HLA type came from public TCR beta signatures.

Note on this clonotype: As yet, its antigen is unknown.

Study findings and constraints: Cumulative public TCR beta family frequency identified CMV carriers with the relevant HLA.

TCRdb called the reads again in MiXCR, with one record for every CDR3 protein. The sample holds about 700,000 distinct CDR3 sequences, around 31% seen once. The CDR3 consists of 14 residues. Per the germline V gene, CDR1 is LNHNV and CDR2 is YYDKDF (reference sequence). Trimming stripped 0 bases from V and 9 bases from J, with 15 bases between. Sequences were derived from cultured PBMCs, sampled from culture after CMV antigen stimulation. The J gene is TRBJ2-7, the V gene TRBV15, with D possibly TRBD2 on 6 matching bases. This sequence originates from a human donor in good health (CMV status not recorded). Some clones in this sample may be carry-over from other donors' samples. The CDR3 DNA follows: TGTGCCACCAGCAGAGATCTCCTGAGCGGGTTGCAGTACTTC. It translates to CATSRDLLSGLQYF. Combining the CDR3 with reference TRBV15 and TRBJ2-7 gives the whole variable domain DAMVIQNPRYQVTQFGKPVTLSCSQTLNHNVMYWYQQKSSQAPKLLFHYYDKDFNNEADTPDNFQSRRPNTSFCFLDIRSPGLGDTAMYLCATSRDLLSGLQYFGPGTRLTVT.